The present TCR beta chain was sequenced within a study of blood T cell repertoires in COVID-19. Study-level background: The samples span acute and convalescent COVID-19 from the United States, Italy and Spain.

Assay: immunoSEQ multiplex PCR; the TCRdb copy retains only in-frame clones and omits some. The sample shows approximately 300,000 clones, more than 80% of them seen only once. Enrolled during active infection, Seattle patients were then followed longitudinally. The sample was peripheral blood. The receptor was isolated from a young woman with COVID-19, enrolled during active disease.

CDR3: CASSPRGPGLEGGELFF. CDR3 sequence (DNA): TGTGCCAGCAGCCCCCGGGGACCGGGACTAGAGGGCGGGGAGCTGTTTTTT. The rearrangement joins TRBV7-8 to TRBJ2-2; 8 positions match TRBD2. The J segment lost 7 bases and the V segment lost 5 bases, leaving 15 bases of the junction unmatched. The CDR3 sequence is 17 residues long. Germline V gene data show CDR1 as SGHVS and CDR2 as FQNEAQ.